This T cell receptor beta chain emerged from a study of human T cells and chemical hapten exposure. Time point noted: patch test 3, about 24 weeks after DPC sensitization. Documented treatment: therapeutic diphenylcyclopropenone sensitization with weekly scalp DPC. In TCRdb, the RACE reads were re-called with MiXCR into one record per CDR3 protein. This table has some 62,000 distinct CDR3 sequences, approximately 10% appearing once. The V end lost 0 bases, the J end lost 7 bases, and 12 bases lay between the germline ends. This CDR3 has 14 residues. Per germline, CDR1 DFQATT and CDR2 SNEGSKA (reference sequence). This clonotype was observed a handful of times.

This clonotype was obtained from a woman aged 25 to 39 with alopecia areata. Some clones in this sample may be carry-over from other donors' samples. The rearrangement joins TRBV20-1 to TRBJ1-4; D not resolved. The sample in question was whole blood, obtained in connection with sensitization to the hapten diphenylcyclopropenone (DPC). The CDR3 sequence: CSARDRGLTEKLFF. The CDR3 DNA reads as TGCAGTGCTAGAGATCGGGGATTGACTGAAAAACTGTTTTTT.